Listed below are T cell receptor beta chains from one sample, sequenced in a study of cytomegalovirus exposure and HLA in healthy donors. Data came from immunoSEQ multiplex PCR; TCRdb stores just in-frame clones and leaves some out. There are 150,000 to 200,000 clones in the sample; approximately 80% occur only once, and about 2.5% lies in the top ten. The sequenced sample was PBMCs. These receptors were taken from a woman in her fifties or sixties in good health and CMV-seronegative. The CDR3 runs from the conserved cysteine through the conserved F or W. A D gene is named only where the DNA matches it firmly. Rows give clone size only sometimes, using once, few, many, or a class for an expanded clone.

TRBV2	TRBJ2-7	.	14	.	CASREEQGVHEQYF	TGTGCCAGCAGGGAGGAACAGGGAGTCCACGAGCAGTACTTC
TRBV11-2	TRBJ2-1	TRBD2	16	few	CASSLVSSGIYNEQFF	TGTGCCAGCAGCTTAGTTAGTAGCGGGATTTACAATGAGCAGTTCTTC
TRBV9	TRBJ2-7	TRBD1	18	once	CASSDHSSGGTSSYEQYF	TGTGCCAGCAGCGACCACTCCTCAGGGGGCACGAGCTCCTACGAGCAGTACTTC
TRBV4-3	TRBJ2-4	.	15	once	CASSQESSGGNIQYF	TGCGCCAGCAGCCAAGAGTCATCCGGGGGAAACATTCAGTACTTC
TRBV27	TRBJ2-1	TRBD2	16	.	CASSFRRGGSYNEQFF	TGTGCCAGCAGTTTTAGGCGGGGGGGATCCTACAATGAGCAGTTCTTC
TRBV18	TRBJ2-2	.	15	.	CASGTQGGGTGELFF	TGTGCCAGCGGCACCCAGGGAGGTGGCACCGGGGAGCTGTTTTTT
TRBV10-3	TRBJ1-3	.	14	.	CAISGASSGNTIYF	TGTGCCATCAGTGGAGCGAGCTCTGGAAACACCATATATTTT
TRBV19	TRBJ1-5	TRBD1	16	few	CASSMTGQGRGQPQHF	TGTGCCAGTAGTATGACGGGACAGGGGAGGGGTCAGCCCCAGCATTTT
TRBV15	TRBJ1-2	.	15	few	CATSRDSTSNYGYTF	TGTGCCACCAGCAGAGATAGCACTTCAAACTATGGCTACACCTTC
TRBV18	TRBJ2-3	TRBD1	18	.	CASSPLRLQGAGPDTQYF	TGTGCCAGCTCACCTCTTAGGCTGCAGGGGGCTGGTCCAGATACGCAGTATTTT
TRBV18	TRBJ1-3	.	15	.	CASSPGGSSGNTIYF	TGTGCCAGCTCACCGGGGGGGAGCTCTGGAAACACCATATATTTT
TRBV9	TRBJ2-5	TRBD2	15	.	CASSQASGRQETQYF	TGTGCCAGCAGCCAGGCGAGCGGGAGACAAGAGACCCAGTACTTC
TRBV19	TRBJ1-2	TRBD1	17	few	CASSIPGQGAADYGYTF	TGTGCCAGTAGTATCCCGGGACAGGGGGCGGCGGACTATGGCTACACCTTC
TRBV7-2	TRBJ2-5	TRBD1	14	.	CASSLGGQGETQYF	TGTGCCAGCAGCTTAGGGGGACAGGGGGAGACCCAGTACTTC
TRBV18	TRBJ1-4	.	15	few	CATLYKSGFGEKLFF	TGTGCCACCCTATATAAATCAGGATTTGGCGAAAAACTGTTTTTT
TRBV27	TRBJ1-6	.	14	.	CASSFQGNNSPLHF	TGTGCCAGCAGTTTTCAGGGTAACAATTCACCCCTCCACTTT
TRBV4-2	TRBJ2-1	TRBD2	16	once	CASSQDRAGTYNEQFF	TGTGCCAGCAGCCAAGATCGAGCGGGGACCTACAATGAGCAGTTCTTC
TRBV19	TRBJ1-5	.	13	.	CASSIGEGQPQHF	TGTGCCAGTAGTATAGGGGAGGGACAGCCCCAGCATTTT
TRBV9	TRBJ2-5	TRBD2	16	.	CASSEVPFGGTETQYF	TGTGCCAGCAGCGAGGTTCCCTTCGGGGGGACAGAGACCCAGTACTTC
TRBV7-8	TRBJ2-7	TRBD2	19	.	CASSSLASLAEAVFYEQYF	TGTGCCAGCAGCTCCCTGGCGTCGCTAGCGGAGGCAGTCTTCTACGAGCAGTACTTC
TRBV28	TRBJ1-5	.	16	once	CATLQQGFNSNQPQHF	TGTGCCACCCTTCAACAGGGTTTCAATAGCAATCAGCCCCAGCATTTT
TRBV25-1	TRBJ1-5	.	14	.	CASSGTGSNQPQHF	TGTGCCAGCAGCGGAACAGGGAGCAATCAGCCCCAGCATTTT
TRBV25-1	TRBJ1-5	.	13	.	CASRDRSNQPQHF	TGTGCCAGCAGAGACAGGAGCAATCAGCCCCAGCATTTT
TRBV5-1	TRBJ2-7	TRBD1	16	.	CASSLYPSGQGSEQYF	TGCGCCAGCAGCTTGTATCCCTCCGGACAGGGGTCCGAGCAGTACTTC
TRBV7-2	TRBJ2-1	.	13	.	CASTRGTFNEQFF	TGTGCCAGCACCCGCGGGACTTTCAATGAGCAGTTCTTC
TRBV5-3	TRBJ1-2	.	15	once	CARSFLLGSPYGYTF	TGTGCCAGAAGCTTCCTGTTGGGCAGCCCATATGGCTACACCTTC
TRBV9	TRBJ1-2	.	13	.	CASSVGQNYGYTF	TGTGCCAGCAGCGTAGGACAGAACTATGGCTACACCTTC
TRBV25-1	TRBJ2-2	TRBD1	15	.	CASSEGQGGTGELFF	TGTGCCAGCAGTGAGGGACAGGGCGGCACCGGGGAGCTGTTTTTT
TRBV10-2	TRBJ2-7	TRBD2	14	.	CASRTGEGSYEQYF	TGCGCCAGCAGGACCGGGGAGGGAAGCTACGAGCAGTACTTC
TRBV30	TRBJ2-7	TRBD1	13	.	CACNHRGLYEQYF	TGTGCCTGCAACCACAGGGGCCTCTACGAGCAGTACTTC
TRBV7-9	TRBJ1-1	TRBD1	16	.	CASSPRGRTGNTEAFF	TGTGCCAGCAGCCCGAGGGGGCGGACAGGGAACACTGAAGCTTTCTTT
TRBV2	TRBJ2-1	.	13	few	CASSEGRQGGWFF	TGTGCCAGCAGTGAGGGGCGGCAGGGCGGATGGTTCTTC
TRBV28	TRBJ1-5	.	14	.	CASSLAGLHQPQHF	TGTGCCAGCAGTTTGGCAGGGCTCCATCAGCCCCAGCATTTT
TRBV4-2	TRBJ2-3	.	15	few	CASSQLLESTDTQYF	TGTGCCAGCAGCCAATTGCTGGAGAGCACAGATACGCAGTATTTT
TRBV15	TRBJ2-3	TRBD2	15	few	CATSRGERETDTQYF	TGTGCCACCAGCAGGGGGGAGCGGGAGACAGATACGCAGTATTTT
TRBV7-8	TRBJ2-3	TRBD2	17	.	CASSHVPFRRGGDTQYF	TGTGCCAGCAGCCACGTCCCCTTTCGACGGGGGGGAGATACGCAGTATTTT
TRBV27	TRBJ2-3	TRBD2	14	.	CASSSGRFTDTQYF	TGTGCCAGCTCTAGCGGGAGGTTTACAGATACGCAGTATTTT
TRBV5-6	TRBJ1-5	.	16	few	CASSLWASGVSQPQHF	TGTGCCAGCAGCTTGTGGGCGTCAGGGGTTAGTCAGCCCCAGCATTTT
TRBV7-2	TRBJ2-2	TRBD1	16	.	CASSIPGQGVNGELFF	TGTGCCAGCAGTATCCCGGGACAGGGAGTTAACGGGGAGCTGTTTTTT
TRBV11-2	TRBJ2-5	.	13	.	CASSLRGPRTQYF	TGTGCCAGCAGCTTAAGAGGCCCCCGGACCCAGTACTTC
TRBV2	TRBJ2-7	.	14	.	CASRMGANSYEQYF	TGTGCCAGTCGGATGGGGGCGAACTCCTACGAGCAGTACTTC
TRBV7-8	TRBJ2-4	TRBD2	15	few	CASSLELLAGNIQYF	TGTGCCAGCAGCTTAGAACTACTAGCGGGAAACATTCAGTACTTC
TRBV6-6	TRBJ2-7	.	15	.	CASSRPEEGRGEQYF	TGTGCCAGCAGTCGCCCCGAGGAGGGAAGGGGCGAGCAGTACTTC
TRBV15	TRBJ2-2	TRBD2	17	.	CATSRGLAGVRTGELFF	TGTGCCACCAGCAGAGGACTAGCGGGAGTGAGGACCGGGGAGCTGTTTTTT
TRBV14	TRBJ1-1	.	15	once	CASSERGRGGTEAFF	TGTGCCAGCAGCGAAAGGGGTAGGGGGGGAACTGAAGCTTTCTTT
TRBV5-8	TRBJ1-1	.	15	.	CASSPGTSRNTEAFF	TGTGCCAGCAGCCCCGGGACTTCAAGAAACACTGAAGCTTTCTTT
TRBV7-3	TRBJ2-3	.	13	.	CASSFREIDTQYF	TGTGCCAGCAGCTTTCGGGAGATAGATACGCAGTATTTT
TRBV19	TRBJ1-5	TRBD1	14	.	CASSGQGSNQPQHF	TGTGCCAGTAGTGGACAGGGAAGCAATCAGCCCCAGCATTTT
TRBV27	TRBJ2-1	TRBD2	14	once	CASSLLASGSIEFF	TGTGCCAGCAGTTTATTGGCTAGCGGGAGTATTGAGTTCTTC
TRBV4-1	TRBJ1-1	.	15	.	CASSRHLGVELRAFF	TGCGCCAGCAGCCGTCACCTAGGGGTTGAGCTGAGGGCTTTCTTT
TRBV7-2	TRBJ1-1	.	17	.	CASSSSRQGLKGTEAFF	TGTGCCAGCAGCTCCTCTCGGCAGGGCTTGAAAGGCACTGAAGCTTTCTTT
TRBV29-1	TRBJ2-5	TRBD1	11	.	CSGQGVETQYF	TGCAGCGGACAGGGGGTTGAGACCCAGTACTTC
TRBV21-1	TRBJ1-2	.	15	.	CASSKGSRTIYGYTF	TGTGCCAGCAGCAAAGGCTCCCGGACTATCTATGGCTACACCTTC
TRBV5-6	TRBJ1-1	.	15	.	CASSLAPGRNTEAFF	TGTGCCAGCAGCTTGGCCCCAGGGCGCAACACTGAAGCTTTCTTT